This T cell receptor (beta chain) was sequenced during a study of identical twins (dated by TCRdb to 2016 to 2018). Study-wide context: The study deep-sequenced TCR alpha and beta repertoires from monozygotic twins, unrelated adults of various ages and cord blood to test whether fetal clonotypes persist. To rule out contamination, the twin experiments were replicated at different times with different library preparation protocols.

Receptors were amplified or captured by 5' RACE. The run used an Illumina HiSeq 2000. A universal primer binding site was introduced by template switching, and a unique molecular identifier was present in the final cDNA, enabling accurate counting of TCR cDNA molecules. Specific primers in the conserved constant-segment region were used to synthesize first-strand cDNA for TCR alpha and beta chains. To control for contamination, each cDNA library was double barcoded with a SMART-Mk sample barcode plus Illumina barcodes. TruSeq adapter sequences, together with Illumina sample barcodes, were added in two successive PCR steps. TCR alpha and beta cDNA libraries were sequenced on the Illumina HiSeq platform with custom primers. The paper's data handling went like this. Raw reads were processed with MiGEC to extract unique molecular identifiers, and MiXCR was used to determine CDR3 positions. For each individual, recombination models were inferred using an EM algorithm with the repgenHMM and IGoR tools. Shared clonotype analysis was performed with the tcR package in R, normalizing sharing by the product of cloneset sizes. To study raw recombination free of thymic and clonal selection effects, out-of-frame nonproductive sequences were analyzed. Using fastp at Q25 and MiXCR, TCRdb reprocessed the public reads and kept productive beta chains. Each record represents a unique CDR3 protein, reported with the most common genes and DNA among its rows. The V and J calls come from TCRdb's annotation, not from the publication. This sample comprises under 900,000 distinct CDR3 sequences, over 9% of them detected only once. Together, the top ten hold roughly 1.6% of the sample.

Beyond this particular receptor, the publication reports: A weaker excess of twin sharing was found in beta out-of-frame sequences because the signal-to-noise ratio was lowered by fewer shared sequences. Compared with coincidental sharing between unrelated individuals, out-of-frame TCR alpha sequences shared between twins showed an excess of sequences with low generation probability. Invariant T cells such as MAIT and iNKT could partly confound zero-insertion analyses, though diverse VJ usage argued against this for most clonotypes. Fewer insertions were carried by abundant cord blood beta clonotypes; a weaker similar trend was observed in young adult naive repertoires, while no such trend was observed in memory repertoires. In monozygotic twins, out-of-frame TCR alpha sharing was systematically underestimated by recombination models, although the models agreed with sharing between unrelated individuals. Because the same donors could not be followed over many years, conclusions were based on cross-sectional statistical analysis.

Concerning this clonotype itself: This receptor's antigen is unknown. No base quality values were provided; no much bigger clone lies one nucleotide off.

Trimming costs V 2 bases and J 1 base, and their ends lie 6 bases apart. Counted from cysteine to phenylalanine, this CDR3 has 13 amino acids. The kept DNA is CDR3 alone, 39 bases in frame from the first base. Via the germline V gene (reference sequence), CDR1 is MNHEY and CDR2 SMNVEV. Every donor in the study was a healthy Caucasian. The twin cohort comprised three pairs of female monozygotic twins, all aged about 18 to 29 years. Peripheral blood mononuclear cells were the source from which RNA for the TCR libraries was isolated. The sample was also linked to a second study, of yellow fever vaccine responses in identical twins. According to the second study: The T cell response to vaccination in identical twins was reported by the authors to appear partly convergent and partly personalized. In the study, vaccine-responding T cell clones were precisely tracked in identical twins.

This receptor chain uses TRBV27 and TRBJ2-7, with the D segment identity uncertain. Material: PBMCs. The receptor was isolated from a woman aged 18-29 years in good health. CDR3 reads: CASSLKLSYEQYF. The DNA reads TGTGCCAGCAGTTTAAAACTTTCCTACGAGCAGTACTTC.